These 22 T cell receptor beta chains were all obtained from the same sample, sequenced in a study of blood T cell repertoires in COVID-19. Clones were read by immunoSEQ multiplex PCR, and TCRdb kept only the in-frame ones, dropping some. The data show 200,000 to 250,000 clones, more than 80% seen once. Sequencing input: peripheral blood. These TCRs come from a woman of 80 years or more with COVID-19, enrolled during active disease.

The chain joins TRBV3-1 (or the pseudogene TRBV3-2) to TRBJ2-7; 10 nucleotides agree with TRBD2. Losses at the gene ends were 0 bases for V and 2 bases for J; bases not matched to a gene: 7. The CDR3 covers 17 residues. Germline V gives CDR1 LGHDT, CDR2 YNNKEL (reference sequence). The CDR3: CASSQEALAGAPYEQYF. CDR3 DNA sequence: TGTGCCAGCAGCCAAGAGGCCCTAGCGGGAGCCCCCTACGAGCAGTACTTC.

The chain has TRBV3-1 (or the pseudogene TRBV3-2) and TRBJ1-2, with no clear D. This CDR3 is 15 amino acids long. Germline-derived CDR1 and CDR2 are LGHDT and YNNKEL (reference sequence). Trimming shortened V by 4 bases and J by 6 bases, and 18 bases separated the two germline ends. CDR3 nucleotide sequence: TGTGCCAGCAGCCGGAGCGGAGGTAGTTTCGATGGCTACACCTTC. Translating gives CASSRSGGSFDGYTF.

This clone has only one observation. The CDR3 sequence is CASSTGQGLSTEAFF. Written as DNA, the CDR3 is TGTGCCAGCAGCACCGGACAGGGGCTTAGCACTGAAGCTTTCTTT. The gene calls are TRBV7-8 and TRBJ1-1; 9 bases fit TRBD1. Germline trimming cut 5 bases from V and 4 bases from J; bases unmatched to any gene: 8. Germline V gene lookup returns CDR1 SGHVS and CDR2 FQNEAQ. The CDR3 totals 15 residues. Variable domain in full (rest from reference TRBV7-8 and TRBJ1-1): GAGVSQSPRYKVAKRGQDVALRCDPISGHVSLFWYQQALGQGPEFLTYFQNEAQLDKSGLPSDRFFAERPEGSVSTLKIQRTQQEDSAVYLCASSTGQGLSTEAFFGQGTRLTVV.

The CDR3 loop is CASTYSSGRAYEQYF. The CDR3 nucleotides read TGTGCCAGCACCTATTCTAGCGGGAGGGCCTACGAGCAGTACTTC. The chain carries TRBV3-1 (or the pseudogene TRBV3-2) and TRBJ2-7; 12 bases align to TRBD2. Germline lookup yields CDR1 LGHDT and CDR2 YNNKEL (reference sequence). The CDR3 has 15 residues. The V gene end was trimmed by 7 bases and the J gene end by 2 bases; junction bases not matched to a gene: 6.

The chain recombines TRBV5-1 with TRBJ1-4; the D gene is possibly TRBD1 (6 bases). The CDR3 length is 13 residues. Germline assignment: CDR1 SGHRS and CDR2 YFSETQ. Trimming removed 4 bases at V and 8 bases at J, with 12 bases between. Written as DNA, the CDR3 is TGCGCCAGCAGCCCGGTTGGGGGCGAAAAACTGTTTTTT. Encoded protein: CASSPVGGEKLFF. The complete variable domain, with remaining parts taken from reference TRBV5-1 and TRBJ1-4, reads KAGVTQTPRYLIKTRGQQVTLSCSPISGHRSVSWYQQTPGQGLQFLFEYFSETQRNKGNFPGRFSGRQFSNSRSEMNVSTLELGDSALYLCASSPVGGEKLFFGSGTQLSVL.

J is TRBJ1-1 and V is TRBV10-3; 10 positions agree with TRBD1. Trimming cost V 6 bases and J 5 bases; bases outside gene matches: 9. CDR1 is ENHRY and CDR2 is SYGVKD in the germline V gene. There are 15 residues in the CDR3. The CDR3 nucleotides read TGTGCCATCAGGGACCTTGGACAGGGGGGGACTGAAGCTTTCTTT. Its protein product is CAIRDLGQGGTEAFF.

The chain carries TRBV4-2 and TRBJ2-1; the D gene is possibly TRBD2 (5 bases). This CDR3 region has 15 residues. Germline CDR1 is LGHNA and CDR2 is YNFKEQ. V lost 0 bases, J lost 10 bases, and 16 bases lay in between. As DNA, the CDR3 is TGTGCCAGCAGCCAAGATCTGGGCGGGCTGGGGGAGCAGTTCTTC. This codes for CASSQDLGGLGEQFF.

V and J are TRBV18 and TRBJ2-7; 7 nucleotides agree with TRBD2. The CDR3 has 14 amino acids. Germline values: CDR1 KGHSH, CDR2 LQKENI. Germline trimming cut 6 bases from V and 2 bases from J; bases unmatched to any gene: 7. The CDR3 protein is CASSPGGLPYEQYF. CDR3 DNA: TGTGCCAGCTCCCCGGGGGGACTACCCTACGAGCAGTACTTC.

This clone was recorded once. The chain joins TRBV19 to TRBJ1-1, with D perhaps TRBD1 (5 bases). The CDR3 length is 14 residues. Per the germline V gene, CDR1 is LNHDA and CDR2 is SQIVND (reference sequence). Trimming shortened V by 8 bases and J by 2 bases, and 15 bases separated the two germline ends. The DNA of the CDR3 is TGTGCCAGTGTCCGACGGGGGATTAACACTGAAGCTTTCTTT. Encoded protein: CASVRRGINTEAFF.

J is TRBJ2-7 and V is TRBV6-5, with 7 bases aligning to TRBD2. This CDR3 has 15 residues. The V gene end was trimmed by 6 bases and the J gene end by 4 bases; junction bases not matched to a gene: 12. Germline CDR1 MNHEY, CDR2 SVGAGI. The CDR3 sequence is CASRGGEGSRYEQYF. The CDR3 DNA reads as TGTGCCAGCAGGGGGGGGGAGGGGAGCAGATACGAGCAGTACTTC.

V usage is TRBV3-1 (or the pseudogene TRBV3-2) and J usage is TRBJ2-4; 10 bases map to TRBD2. Germline CDR1 is LGHDT and CDR2 is YNNKEL (reference sequence). The ends lost 6 bases at V and 4 bases at J; junction bases unmatched: 6. This CDR3 comprises 15 residues. CDR3 in DNA: TGTGCCAGCAGTCACACTAGCGGGGAGAAAAACATTCAGTACTTC. This gives the protein CASSHTSGEKNIQYF.

This chain connects TRBV7-3 to TRBJ1-6; tentatively, D is TRBD1 (6 bases). The CDR3 covers 14 residues. In germline, CDR1 is SGHTA, CDR2 FQGTGA. Trimming pared 4 bases from V and 7 bases from J, leaving 11 bases between. CDR3 in amino acids: CASSSGVLNSPLHF. The CDR3 DNA reads TGTGCCAGCAGCTCAGGGGTCCTAAATTCACCCCTCCACTTT.

This clone was seen only a few times. V usage is TRBV18 and J usage is TRBJ2-1, with 10 bases that match TRBD2. The CDR3 length is 18 residues. CDR1 and CDR2 from the germline V gene are KGHSH and LQKENI. The J segment lost 3 bases and the V segment lost 3 bases, leaving 11 bases of the junction unmatched. CDR3 bases: TGTGCCAGCTCACCGGCGGCTAGCGGGAGTGTCGGCTACAATGAGCAGTTCTTC. This encodes CASSPAASGSVGYNEQFF.

The chain carries TRBV7-2 and TRBJ1-4; 8 positions match TRBD1. This CDR3 contains 13 residues. Germline values: CDR1 SGHTA, CDR2 FQGNSA. Trimming cost V 6 bases and J 12 bases; bases outside gene matches: 9. The CDR3 reads CASSRQGPAELFF. The CDR3 DNA reads as TGTGCCAGCAGTAGACAGGGGCCTGCCGAACTGTTTTTT.

This chain links TRBV28 with TRBJ2-5; D unresolved. Per the germline V gene, CDR1 is MDHEN and CDR2 is SYDVKM. The V end lost 3 bases, the J end lost 9 bases, and 20 bases lay between the germline ends. This CDR3 contains 15 residues. The CDR3 DNA reads TGTGCCAGCAGTTTCACAACGACCGCCGGCCGGGCCCAGTACTTC. Protein product: CASSFTTTAGRAQYF.

This chain joins TRBV3-1 (or the pseudogene TRBV3-2) and TRBJ1-3; D ambiguous. CDR1 and CDR2 from the germline V gene are LGHDT and YNNKEL (reference sequence). This CDR3 region has 14 residues. The V gene lost 5 bases and the J gene lost 2 bases, with 10 bases spanning the gap. The CDR3 spells CASSYRGTGNTIYF. For the CDR3, the DNA is TGTGCCAGCAGCTACCGAGGGACTGGAAACACCATATATTTT.

The gene calls are TRBV2 and TRBJ2-5; 11 bases align to TRBD1. Per germline, CDR1 SNHLY and CDR2 FYNNEI. The CDR3 has 17 amino acids. The ends lost 1 base at V and 5 bases at J; junction bases unmatched: 9. The CDR3 loop is CASSEGPGTGGRETQYF. Written as DNA, the CDR3 is TGTGCCAGCAGTGAAGGTCCCGGGACAGGGGGAAGGGAGACCCAGTACTTC.

The rearrangement links TRBV3-1 (or the pseudogene TRBV3-2) to TRBJ1-2, with D perhaps TRBD1 (5 bases). V lost 1 base and J 1 base, leaving 19 bases between the germline ends. Germline V lookup: CDR1 LGHDT, CDR2 YNNKEL (reference sequence). The CDR3 contains 18 residues. The CDR3 loop is CASSQVKGKFSYNYGYTF. The CDR3 DNA follows: TGTGCCAGCAGCCAAGTGAAGGGGAAGTTTTCTTATAACTATGGCTACACCTTC.

The genes are TRBV7-8 and TRBJ1-4; D is possibly TRBD1 (5 bases). The V and J ends lost 3 bases and 1 base respectively, with 9 bases between them. The V gene's germline CDR1 is SGHVS and CDR2 FQNEAQ. The CDR3 has 15 amino acids. CDR3 bases: TGTGCCAGCAGCTTGACAGTTGGAACTAATGAAAAACTGTTTTTT. Protein: CASSLTVGTNEKLFF.

This clone was seen more than once but under ten times. The chain has TRBV6-5 and TRBJ1-1; no reliable D call. Germline assignment: CDR1 MNHEY and CDR2 SVGAGI. The germline V and J ends were trimmed by 7 bases and 3 bases, with 15 bases remaining between them. The CDR3 consists of 14 residues. The DNA of the CDR3 is TGTGCCAGCAAAAAAGGAGGGATGGACACTGAAGCTTTCTTT. Its translation is CASKKGGMDTEAFF.

The chain uses TRBV3-1 (or the pseudogene TRBV3-2) and TRBJ2-1; no definite D call. Germline CDR1 is LGHDT and CDR2 is YNNKEL (reference sequence). The CDR3 spans 14 residues. The V and J ends lost 6 bases and 8 bases respectively, with 17 bases between them. For the CDR3, the DNA is TGTGCCAGCAGTCGAGGTTGGAATACGGATGAGCAGTTCTTC. Its translation is CASSRGWNTDEQFF.

The rearrangement uses TRBV5-1 and TRBJ1-2, with a possible D match to TRBD1 (5 bases). CDR3 size: 13 residues. Germline lookup yields CDR1 SGHRS and CDR2 YFSETQ. The V gene lost 2 bases and the J gene lost 8 bases, with 13 bases spanning the gap. The CDR3 sequence: CASSFGGANGYTF. The CDR3 region has the DNA TGCGCCAGCAGCTTTGGAGGGGCGAACGGCTACACCTTC.